This T cell receptor (beta chain) was sequenced during a study of T cell repertoires in cytomegalovirus infection. At the level of the study: Newly reported HLA-C-restricted and thoroughly characterized HLA-B-restricted CMV epitopes were employed. In public TCR beta signatures, there were indications of both CMV infection and matching HLA type.

MiXCR was run by TCRdb on the reads, yielding one entry per CDR3 protein. Of about 51,000 distinct CDR3 sequences listed, around 18% are singletons. On this clonotype: Its antigen remains unknown.

Germline CDR1 and CDR2: SEHNR and FQNEAQ (reference sequence). Trimming took 4 bases from V and 5 from J; bases not matched to a gene: 7. The CDR3 is 14 residues long. Sample: CD8+ T cells from cultured PBMCs, taken from culture after CMV antigen stimulation. The TCR was taken from a human donor in good health (CMV status not recorded). Some clones in this sample may be carry-over from other donors' samples. The rearrangement joins TRBV7-9 to TRBJ1-2; 7 bases are a match to TRBD1. CDR3 region: CASSSTGIPYGYTF. For the CDR3, the DNA is TGTGCCAGCAGCTCGACAGGGATACCGTATGGCTACACCTTC.